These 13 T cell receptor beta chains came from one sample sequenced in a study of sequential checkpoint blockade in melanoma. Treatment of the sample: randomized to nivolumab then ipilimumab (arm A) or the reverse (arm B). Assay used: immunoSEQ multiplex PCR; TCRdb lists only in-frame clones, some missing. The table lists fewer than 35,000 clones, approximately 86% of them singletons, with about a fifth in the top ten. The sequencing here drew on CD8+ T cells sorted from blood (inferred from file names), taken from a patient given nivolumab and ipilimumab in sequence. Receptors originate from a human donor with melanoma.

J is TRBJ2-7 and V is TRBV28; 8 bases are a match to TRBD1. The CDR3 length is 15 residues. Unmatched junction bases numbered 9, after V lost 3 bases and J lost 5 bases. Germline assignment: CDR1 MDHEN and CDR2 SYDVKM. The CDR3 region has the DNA TGTGCCAGCAGTTTTGGCAGGGGGCGGGTCGACGAGCAGTACTTC. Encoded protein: CASSFGRGRVDEQYF.

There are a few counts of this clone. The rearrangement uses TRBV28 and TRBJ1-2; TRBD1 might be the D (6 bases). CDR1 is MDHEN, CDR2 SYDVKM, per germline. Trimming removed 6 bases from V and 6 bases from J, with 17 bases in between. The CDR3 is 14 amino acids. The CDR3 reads CASRTRGGADGYTF. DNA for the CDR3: TGTGCCAGCAGGACTAGGGGGGGCGCAGATGGCTACACCTTC.

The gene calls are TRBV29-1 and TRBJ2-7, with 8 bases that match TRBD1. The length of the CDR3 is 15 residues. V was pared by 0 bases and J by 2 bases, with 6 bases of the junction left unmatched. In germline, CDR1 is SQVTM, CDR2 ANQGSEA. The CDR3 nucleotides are TGCAGCGTTGAAGATCAGGGCAGGGGGCCCTACGAGCAGTACTTC. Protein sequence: CSVEDQGRGPYEQYF.

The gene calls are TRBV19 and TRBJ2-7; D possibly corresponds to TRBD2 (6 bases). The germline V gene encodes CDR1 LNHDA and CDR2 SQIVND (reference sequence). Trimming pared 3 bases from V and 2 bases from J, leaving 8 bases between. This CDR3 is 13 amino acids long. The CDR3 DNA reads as TGTGCCAGTAGTATTACGGGAGCCTACGAGCAGTACTTC. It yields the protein CASSITGAYEQYF.

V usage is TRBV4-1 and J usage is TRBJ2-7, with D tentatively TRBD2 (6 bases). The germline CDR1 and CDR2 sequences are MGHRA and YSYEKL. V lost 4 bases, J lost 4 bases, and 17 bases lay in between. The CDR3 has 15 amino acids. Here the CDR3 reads CASSLPGTLQYEQYF. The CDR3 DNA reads TGCGCCAGCAGCCTCCCGGGGACTTTACAATACGAGCAGTACTTC.

This CDR3 is CASSAHQGSYNEQFF. CDR3 coding DNA: TGTGCCAGCAGCGCTCATCAGGGTTCCTACAATGAGCAGTTCTTC. V and J are TRBV9 and TRBJ2-1, with D possibly matching TRBD1 (5 bases). Germline values: CDR1 SGDLS, CDR2 YYNGEE. This CDR3 is built from 15 residues. V gave up 3 bases and J gave up 1 base, with 11 bases separating them.

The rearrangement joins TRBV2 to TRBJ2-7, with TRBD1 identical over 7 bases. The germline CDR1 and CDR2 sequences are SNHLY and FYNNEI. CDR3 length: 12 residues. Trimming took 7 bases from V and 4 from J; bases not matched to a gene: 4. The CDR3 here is CASKGTDYEQYF. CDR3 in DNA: TGTGCCAGCAAGGGGACAGATTACGAGCAGTACTTC.

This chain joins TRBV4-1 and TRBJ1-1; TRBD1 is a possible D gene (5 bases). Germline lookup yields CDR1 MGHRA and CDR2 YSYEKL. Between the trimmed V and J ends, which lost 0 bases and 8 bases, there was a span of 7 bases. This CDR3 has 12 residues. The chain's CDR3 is CASSQDRQEAFF. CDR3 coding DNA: TGCGCCAGCAGCCAAGATAGACAGGAAGCTTTCTTT.

The CDR3 bases are TGTGCCAGCAGTGAACCACCCGGGTGGGGCAGGCCTATTGATTCACCCCTCCACTTT. The encoded protein is CASSEPPGWGRPIDSPLHF. The chain employs TRBV2 and TRBJ1-6; D perhaps matches TRBD1 (5 bases). Trimming removed 2 bases at V and 8 bases at J, with 25 bases between. The CDR3 contains 19 residues. Germline V gene lookup returns CDR1 SNHLY and CDR2 FYNNEI. The entire variable domain, with the rest obtained from reference TRBV2 and TRBJ1-6, is as follows: EPEVTQTPSHQVTQMGQEVILRCVPISNHLYFYWYRQILGQKVEFLVSFYNNEISEKSEIFDDQFSVERPDGSNFTLKIRSTKLEDSAMYFCASSEPPGWGRPIDSPLHFGNGTRLTVT.

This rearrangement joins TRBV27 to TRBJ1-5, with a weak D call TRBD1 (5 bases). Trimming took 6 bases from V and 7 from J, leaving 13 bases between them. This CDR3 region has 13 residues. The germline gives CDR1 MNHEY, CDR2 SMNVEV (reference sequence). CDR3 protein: CASSPVRGQPQHF. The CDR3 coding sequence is TGTGCCAGCAGCCCGGTTAGGGGACAGCCCCAGCATTTT.

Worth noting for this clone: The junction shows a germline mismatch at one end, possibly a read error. The CDR3 nucleotides are TGTGCCAGCTCCACCAGGGACAGGAGCACAGGTACGCAGTATTTT. Translating it yields CASSTRDRSTGTQYF. The chain combines TRBV18 with TRBJ2-3, with TRBD1 identical over 8 bases. The CDR3 totals 15 residues. CDR1 KGHSH and CDR2 LQKENI come from the germline V gene.

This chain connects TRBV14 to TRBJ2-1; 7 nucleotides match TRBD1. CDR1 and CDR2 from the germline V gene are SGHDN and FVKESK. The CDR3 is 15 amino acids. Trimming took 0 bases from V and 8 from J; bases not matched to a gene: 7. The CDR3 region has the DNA TGTGCCAGCAGCCAAGAGACAGGGTGGGGCGATGAGCAGTTCTTC. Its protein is CASSQETGWGDEQFF.

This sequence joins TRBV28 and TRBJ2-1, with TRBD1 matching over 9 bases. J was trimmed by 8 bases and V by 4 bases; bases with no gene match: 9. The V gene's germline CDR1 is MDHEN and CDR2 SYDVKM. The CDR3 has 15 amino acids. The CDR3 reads CASSSRDRVLDEQFF. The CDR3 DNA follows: TGTGCCAGCAGTTCCCGGGACAGGGTATTAGATGAGCAGTTCTTC.